The clone carrying this TCR beta chain came up many times. The CDR3 has 15 amino acids. Germline CDR1 SGHVS, CDR2 FQNEAQ. Trimming took 5 bases from V and 4 from J; bases not matched to a gene: 10. This sample was taken from a study of T cells in Graves' hyperthyroidism and ophthalmopathy. Across the study: Peripheral blood draws took place at initial diagnosis, ahead of any treatment.

Authors of the study amplified TCR beta CDR3 regions from RNA transcripts. Primed by the HTBI set, a first-round RT-PCR was run on the TCR CDR3. TCRdb independently ran MiXCR on the multiplex PCR reads; one entry per CDR3 protein. The table records about 680,000 distinct CDR3 sequences, under 45% of them present only once. Not enrolled were patients with uncontrolled infection, other autoimmune disease, pregnancy or lactation. The chain carries TRBV7-8 and TRBJ2-7; 8 bases are a match to TRBD2. This clonotype was obtained from a middle-aged woman with Graves' hyperthyroidism. The sequenced material came from blood. The CDR3 here is CASSLAGGLIYEQYF. The CDR3 nucleotides are TGTGCCAGCAGCCTGGCGGGGGGCCTAATTTACGAGCAGTACTTC.